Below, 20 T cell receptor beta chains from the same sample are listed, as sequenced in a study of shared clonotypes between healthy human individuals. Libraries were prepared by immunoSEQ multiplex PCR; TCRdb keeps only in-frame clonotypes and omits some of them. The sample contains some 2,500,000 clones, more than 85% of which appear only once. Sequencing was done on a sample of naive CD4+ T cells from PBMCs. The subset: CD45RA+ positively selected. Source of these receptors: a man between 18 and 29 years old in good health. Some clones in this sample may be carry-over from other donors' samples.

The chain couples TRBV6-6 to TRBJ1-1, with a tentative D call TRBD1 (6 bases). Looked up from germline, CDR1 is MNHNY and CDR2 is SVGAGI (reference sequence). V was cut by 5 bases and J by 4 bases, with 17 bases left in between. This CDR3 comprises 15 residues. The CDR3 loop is CASSLPGAQGTEAFF. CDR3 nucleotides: TGTGCCAGCAGTCTCCCGGGGGCGCAAGGCACTGAAGCTTTCTTT.

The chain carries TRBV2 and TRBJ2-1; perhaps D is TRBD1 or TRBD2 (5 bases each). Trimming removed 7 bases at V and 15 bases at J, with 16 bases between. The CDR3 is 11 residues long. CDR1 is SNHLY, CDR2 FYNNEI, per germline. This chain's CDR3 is CASTQMGDRFF. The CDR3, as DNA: TGTGCCAGCACGCAGATGGGGGATCGGTTCTTC. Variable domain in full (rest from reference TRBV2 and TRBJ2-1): EPEVTQTPSHQVTQMGQEVILRCVPISNHLYFYWYRQILGQKVEFLVSFYNNEISEKSEIFDDQFSVERPDGSNFTLKIRSTKLEDSAMYFCASTQMGDRFFGPGTRLTVL.

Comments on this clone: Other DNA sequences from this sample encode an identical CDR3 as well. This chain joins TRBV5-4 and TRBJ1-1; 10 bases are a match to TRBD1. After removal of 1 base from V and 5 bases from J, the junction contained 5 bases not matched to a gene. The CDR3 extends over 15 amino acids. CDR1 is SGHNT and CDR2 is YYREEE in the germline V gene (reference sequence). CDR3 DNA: TGTGCCAGCAGCTTGCGGACAGGGGGAGGAACTGAAGCTTTCTTT. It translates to CASSLRTGGGTEAFF.

Written as DNA, the CDR3 is TGTGCCAGCACGGGTTGCGCTGGCTACACCTTC. Its translation is CASTGCAGYTF. This chain links TRBV6-4 with TRBJ1-2; D uncertain. The CDR3 is 11 residues long. The ends were cut back, 7 bases at V and 7 bases at J, with 10 bases in the middle. The germline gives CDR1 MRHNA, CDR2 SNTAGT.

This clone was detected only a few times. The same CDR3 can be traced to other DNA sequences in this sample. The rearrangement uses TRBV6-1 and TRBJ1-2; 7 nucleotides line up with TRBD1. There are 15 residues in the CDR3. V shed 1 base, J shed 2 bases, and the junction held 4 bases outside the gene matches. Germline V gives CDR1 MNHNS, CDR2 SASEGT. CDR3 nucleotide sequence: TGTGCCAGCAGTGAAGGAGGGGGCAGGAACTATGGCTACACCTTC. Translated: CASSEGGGRNYGYTF.

CDR3 coding DNA: TGTGCCATCAGTGGGACATATAGCTCCTACGAGCAGTACTTC. Its protein product is CAISGTYSSYEQYF. This sequence joins TRBV10-3 and TRBJ2-7; a weak D match, TRBD1 (5 bases). CDR1 and CDR2 from the germline V gene are ENHRY and SYGVKD. V was trimmed by 4 bases and J by 0 bases, leaving 10 bases between them. This CDR3 has 14 amino acids.

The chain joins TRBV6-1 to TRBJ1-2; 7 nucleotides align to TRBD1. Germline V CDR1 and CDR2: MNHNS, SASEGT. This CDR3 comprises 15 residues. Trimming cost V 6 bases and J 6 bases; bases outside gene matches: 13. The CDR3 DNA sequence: TGTGCCAGCAGGGCCTCCGGGACAGCCTTTAATGGCTACACCTTC. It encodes CASRASGTAFNGYTF.

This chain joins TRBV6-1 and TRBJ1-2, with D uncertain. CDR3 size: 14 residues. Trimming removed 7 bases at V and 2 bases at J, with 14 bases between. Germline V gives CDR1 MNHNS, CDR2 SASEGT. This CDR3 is CASKTDEANYGYTF. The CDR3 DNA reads TGTGCCAGCAAGACGGACGAAGCAAACTATGGCTACACCTTC.

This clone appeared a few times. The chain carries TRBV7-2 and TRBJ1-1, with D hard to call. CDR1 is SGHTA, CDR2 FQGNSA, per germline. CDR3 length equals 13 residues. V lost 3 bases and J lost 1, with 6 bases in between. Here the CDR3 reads CASSFHRNTEAFF. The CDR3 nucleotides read TGTGCCAGCAGCTTCCATCGGAACACTGAAGCTTTCTTT.

CDR3: CATSRLYAYEQYF. CDR3 bases: TGTGCCACCAGCAGATTATACGCCTACGAGCAGTACTTC. The rearrangement links TRBV15 to TRBJ2-7; D is unclear. This CDR3 is built from 13 residues. The germline gives CDR1 LNHNV, CDR2 YYDKDF (reference sequence). V shed 2 bases and J shed 2 bases, with 7 bases lying between them.

Here the CDR3 reads CASSITGAGTQYF. Here the CDR3 DNA reads TGTGCCAGCAGCATCACAGGGGCTGGCACCCAGTACTTC. The rearrangement joins TRBV9 to TRBJ2-5, with 7 bases identical to TRBD1. CDR3 size: 13 residues. V trimming: 4 bases; J trimming: 8 bases; junction bases outside the gene matches: 8. CDR1 and CDR2 from the germline V gene are SGDLS and YYNGEE.

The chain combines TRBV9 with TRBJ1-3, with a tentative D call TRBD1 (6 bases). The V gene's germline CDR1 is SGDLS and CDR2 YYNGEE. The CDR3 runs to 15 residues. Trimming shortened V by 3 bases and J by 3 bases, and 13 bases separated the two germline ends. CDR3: CASSATGLGGNTIYF. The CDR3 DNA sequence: TGTGCCAGCAGCGCAACAGGGTTAGGTGGAAACACCATATATTTT.

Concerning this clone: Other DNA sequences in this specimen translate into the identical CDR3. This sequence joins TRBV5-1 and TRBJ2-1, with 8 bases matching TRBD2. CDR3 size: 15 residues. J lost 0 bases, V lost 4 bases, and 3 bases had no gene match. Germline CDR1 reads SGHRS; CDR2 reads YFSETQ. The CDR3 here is CASSGGTSSYNEQFF. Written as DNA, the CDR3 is TGCGCCAGCAGCGGGGGGACTAGCTCCTACAATGAGCAGTTCTTC.

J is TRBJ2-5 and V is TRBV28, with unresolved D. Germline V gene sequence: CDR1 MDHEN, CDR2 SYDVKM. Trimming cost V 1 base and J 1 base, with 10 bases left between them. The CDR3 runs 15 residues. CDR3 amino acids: CASSLLGPFQETQYF. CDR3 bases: TGTGCCAGCAGTTTATTAGGTCCTTTCCAAGAGACCCAGTACTTC.

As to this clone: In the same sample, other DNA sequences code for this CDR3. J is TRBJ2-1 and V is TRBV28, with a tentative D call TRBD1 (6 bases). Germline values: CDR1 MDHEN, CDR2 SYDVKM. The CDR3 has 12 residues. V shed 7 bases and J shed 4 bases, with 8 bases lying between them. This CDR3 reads CASTRGYNEQFF. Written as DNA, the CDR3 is TGTGCCAGCACCAGGGGATACAATGAGCAGTTCTTC.

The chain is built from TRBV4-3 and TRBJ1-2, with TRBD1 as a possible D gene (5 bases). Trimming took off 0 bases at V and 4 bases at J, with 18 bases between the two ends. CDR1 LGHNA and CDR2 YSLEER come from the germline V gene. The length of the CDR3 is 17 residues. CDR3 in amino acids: CASSQDSGRAGFYGYTF. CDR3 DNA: TGCGCCAGCAGCCAAGATTCGGGCAGGGCGGGTTTCTATGGCTACACCTTC.

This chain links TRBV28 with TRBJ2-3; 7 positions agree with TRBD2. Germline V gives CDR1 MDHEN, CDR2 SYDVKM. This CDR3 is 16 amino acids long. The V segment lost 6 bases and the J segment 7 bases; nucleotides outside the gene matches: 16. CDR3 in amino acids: CASSPSGSGNVYTQYF. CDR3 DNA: TGTGCCAGCAGCCCGAGTGGGAGCGGGAACGTATATACGCAGTATTTT.

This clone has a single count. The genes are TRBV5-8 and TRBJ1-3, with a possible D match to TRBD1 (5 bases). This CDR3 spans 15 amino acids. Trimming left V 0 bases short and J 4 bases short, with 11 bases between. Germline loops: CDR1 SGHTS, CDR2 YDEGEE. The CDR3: CASSLEGTGGNTIYF. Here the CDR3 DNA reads TGTGCCAGCAGCTTGGAGGGGACGGGAGGAAACACCATATATTTT. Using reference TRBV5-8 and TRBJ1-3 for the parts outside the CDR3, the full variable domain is EAGVTQSPTHLIKTRGQQATLRCSPISGHTSVYWYQQALGLGLQFLLWYDEGEERNRGNFPPRFSGRQFPNYSSELNVNALELEDSALYLCASSLEGTGGNTIYFGEGSWLTVV.

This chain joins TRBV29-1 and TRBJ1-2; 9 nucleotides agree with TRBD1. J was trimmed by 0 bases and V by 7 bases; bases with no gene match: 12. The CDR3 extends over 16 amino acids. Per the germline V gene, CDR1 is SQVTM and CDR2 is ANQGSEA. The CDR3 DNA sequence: TGCAGCGCTCAAGGGGGACAGGGCCTAGCTAACTATGGCTACACCTTC. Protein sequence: CSAQGGQGLANYGYTF.

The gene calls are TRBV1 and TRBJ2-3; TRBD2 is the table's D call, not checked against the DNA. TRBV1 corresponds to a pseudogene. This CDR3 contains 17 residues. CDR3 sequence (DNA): TGCACCAGCAGCCGCGGACTAGCGGGAGAAGGGTCAGATACGCAGTATTTT. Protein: CTSSRGLAGEGSDTQYF.